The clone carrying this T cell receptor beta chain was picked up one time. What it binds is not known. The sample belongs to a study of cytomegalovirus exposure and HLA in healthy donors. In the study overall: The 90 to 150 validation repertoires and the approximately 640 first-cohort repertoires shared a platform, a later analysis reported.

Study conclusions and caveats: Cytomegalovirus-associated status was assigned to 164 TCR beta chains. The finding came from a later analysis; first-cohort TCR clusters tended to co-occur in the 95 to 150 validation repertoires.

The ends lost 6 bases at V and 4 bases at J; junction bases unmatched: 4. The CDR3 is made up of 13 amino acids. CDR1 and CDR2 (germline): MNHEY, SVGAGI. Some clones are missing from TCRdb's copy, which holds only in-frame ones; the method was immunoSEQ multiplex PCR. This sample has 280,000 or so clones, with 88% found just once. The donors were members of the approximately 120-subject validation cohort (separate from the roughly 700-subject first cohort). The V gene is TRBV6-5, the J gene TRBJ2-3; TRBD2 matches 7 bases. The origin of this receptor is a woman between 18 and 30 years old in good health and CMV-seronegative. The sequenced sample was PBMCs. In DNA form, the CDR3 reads TGTGCCAGCAGCCGCGGGAGCCCAGATACGCAGTATTTT. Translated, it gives CASSRGSPDTQYF.